One and the same sample provided the 32 T cell receptor beta chains below, sequenced in a study of blood T cells in healthy people across ages (dated by TCRdb to between 2015 and 2017). Library preparation used 5' RACE. The instrument given in TCRdb is Illumina HiSeq 2500. A second PCR of 7 to 11 cycles was run with a J-beta primer mix and a sample-barcoded 5' primer. In-frame beta chains were kept once TCRdb had trimmed the public reads at Q25 with fastp and called clones with MiXCR. Rows with one shared CDR3 protein collapse into an entry with the most common genes and DNA. This sample comprises 1.5 million to 2 million distinct CDR3 sequences, 28% of them detected only once. The ten top clones hold about 8% of the sample. Sample: blood. These receptors originate from a woman younger than 45 in good health.

This clonotype occurred a few times. The chain links TRBV6-2 or TRBV6-3 to TRBJ2-7, with TRBD2 matching over 8 bases. Germline assignment: CDR1 MNHEY and CDR2 SVGEGT. The CDR3 is made up of 15 amino acids. Trimming cost V 7 bases and J 0 bases; bases outside gene matches: 8. The CDR3 sequence: CASTDTSGLSYEQYF. The CDR3 DNA reads TGTGCCAGCACTGACACTAGCGGCCTCTCCTACGAGCAGTACTTC.

The chain couples TRBV20-1 to TRBJ2-1, with D uncertain. Trimming pared 7 bases from V and 3 bases from J, leaving 1 base between. CDR3 length: 9 residues. The germline V gene encodes CDR1 DFQATT and CDR2 SNEGSKA (reference sequence). The chain's CDR3 is CSVYNEQFF. CDR3 DNA: TGCAGTGTCTACAATGAGCAGTTCTTC.

The genes are TRBV20-1 and TRBJ2-7, with D perhaps TRBD2 (5 bases). Trimming took 3 bases from V and 1 from J, leaving 10 bases between them. The germline gives CDR1 DFQATT, CDR2 SNEGSKA (reference sequence). This CDR3 has 13 amino acids. The CDR3 nucleotides read TGCAGTGCTAGTTCGAGGGCTTCCTACGAGCAGTACTTC. This codes for CSASSRASYEQYF.

This rearrangement joins TRBV2 to TRBJ2-7, with TRBD1 matching 8 bases. Trimming cost V 6 bases and J 0 bases; bases outside gene matches: 4. Germline values: CDR1 SNHLY, CDR2 FYNNEI. This CDR3 region has 14 residues. CDR3 in amino acids: CASRGQEGSYEQYF. In DNA form, the CDR3 reads TGTGCCAGCAGGGGACAGGAGGGCTCCTACGAGCAGTACTTC.

Comment on this clonotype: A junction boundary mismatches the germline segment, possibly from a read error. The chain couples TRBV19 to TRBJ2-3; D perhaps matches TRBD2 (6 bases). Germline-derived CDR1 and CDR2 are LNHDA and SQIVND (reference sequence). The CDR3 loop spans 15 amino acids. The CDR3 spells CASTLALSSTDAQYF. Here the CDR3 DNA reads TGTGCCAGTACGCTAGCGCTGTCTAGCACAGATGCGCAGTATTTT.

The chain is built from TRBV6-1 and TRBJ2-6; a weak D match, TRBD1 (6 bases). Germline V CDR1 and CDR2: MNHNS, SASEGT. Deletions cut 1 base from V and 2 bases from J, with 15 bases between. This CDR3 spans 18 amino acids. The chain's CDR3 is CASSEGGGRGPGANVLTF. The CDR3 region has the DNA TGTGCCAGCAGTGAAGGTGGGGGCAGAGGGCCTGGGGCCAACGTCCTGACTTTC.

V usage is TRBV6-2 or TRBV6-3 and J usage is TRBJ1-5; the D is unclear. CDR1 is MNHEY and CDR2 is SVGEGT in the germline V gene. V was pared by 7 bases and J by 5 bases, with 18 bases between. The CDR3 totals 15 residues. The CDR3 region has the DNA TGTGCCAGCACCCCGATGACCCAACCCCATCAGCCCCAGCATTTT. This encodes CASTPMTQPHQPQHF.

The J gene is TRBJ1-5, the V gene TRBV7-9, with D perhaps matching TRBD1 (6 bases). V shed 4 bases and J shed 4 bases, with 11 bases lying between them. The CDR3 contains 14 residues. Germline V gives CDR1 SEHNR, CDR2 FQNEAQ (reference sequence). CDR3 bases: TGTGCCAGCAGCTCGGGACACCCAAATCAGCCCCAGCATTTT. Amino acid sequence: CASSSGHPNQPQHF.

V usage is TRBV5-1 and J usage is TRBJ2-3; 7 bases agree with TRBD1. Germline V CDR1 and CDR2: SGHRS, YFSETQ. V lost 2 bases, J lost 4 bases, and 4 bases stayed unmatched. This CDR3 has 14 residues. The CDR3 bases are TGCGCCAGCAGCTTCGACAGGGCCCCAGATACGCAGTATTTT. Protein: CASSFDRAPDTQYF.

The chain is built from TRBV30 and TRBJ1-2; a weak D match, TRBD1 (5 bases). Germline V gene sequence: CDR1 GTSNPN, CDR2 SVGIG (reference sequence). CDR3 length: 15 residues. Deletions cut 0 bases from V and 4 bases from J, with 15 bases between. The CDR3 here is CAWSVRLTGGYGYTF. DNA of the CDR3: TGTGCCTGGAGTGTACGGCTAACAGGAGGCTATGGCTACACCTTC.

Ten or more counts support this clonotype. V is TRBV12-3 or TRBV12-4 and J is TRBJ2-7; 7 nucleotides agree with TRBD2. The CDR3 contains 15 residues. V gave up 4 bases and J gave up 3 bases; unmatched junction bases: 9. CDR3 bases: TGTGCCAGCAGTTGGGAAAGCGGGAAGGGCTACGAGCAGTACTTC. Protein sequence: CASSWESGKGYEQYF.

This clonotype has a handful of counts. The J gene is TRBJ1-2, the V gene TRBV11-2, with 9 bases that match TRBD1. V lost 3 bases to trimming and J lost 7 bases; unmatched junction nucleotides: 12. The CDR3 totals 16 residues. Germline V gene data show CDR1 as SGHAT and CDR2 as FQNNGV. CDR3 loop: CASSFSTGGYKRGYTF. In DNA, the CDR3 is TGTGCCAGCAGCTTTAGTACAGGGGGCTACAAACGTGGCTACACCTTC.

The CDR3 sequence is CASSPPYTDTQYF. The CDR3 coding sequence is TGTGCCAGCAGCCCACCTTACACAGATACGCAGTATTTT. The J gene is TRBJ2-3, the V gene TRBV3-1; D gene uncertain. Per germline, CDR1 LGHDT and CDR2 YNNKEL (reference sequence). V lost 4 bases and J lost 2, with 7 bases in between. CDR3 length equals 13 residues.

This clonotype was observed at least ten times. The chain carries TRBV29-1 and TRBJ2-7; D gene ambiguous. The CDR3 totals 11 residues. The germline V and J ends were trimmed by 6 bases and 6 bases, with 12 bases remaining between them. Germline V gene sequence: CDR1 SQVTM, CDR2 ANQGSEA. CDR3 region: CSVRQDIEQYF. CDR3 DNA: TGCAGCGTCCGACAAGATATCGAGCAGTACTTC.

The V call is TRBV5-4, the J call TRBJ2-7, with unresolved D. CDR3 length equals 11 residues. CDR1 and CDR2 from the germline V gene are SGHNT and YYREEE (reference sequence). V lost 7 bases to trimming and J lost 6 bases, with 11 bases between them. CDR3 in DNA: TGTGCCAGCGGTAAAGGTGGCGAGCAGTACTTC. Translated: CASGKGGEQYF. The full variable domain, completed using reference TRBV5-4 and TRBJ2-7, is ETGVTQSPTHLIKTRGQQVTLRCSSQSGHNTVSWYQQALGQGPQFIFQYYREEENGRGNFPPRFSGLQFPNYSSELNVNALELDDSALYLCASGKGGEQYFGPGTRLTVT.

This clonotype was observed a few times. The J gene is TRBJ2-6, the V gene TRBV5-1; D perhaps matches TRBD1 (6 bases). Deletions cut 4 bases from V and 2 bases from J, with 13 bases between. Germline V gene sequence: CDR1 SGHRS, CDR2 YFSETQ. The CDR3 consists of 16 residues. CDR3 region: CASSPTGNAGANVLTF. The CDR3 DNA follows: TGCGCCAGCAGCCCCACAGGGAACGCTGGGGCCAACGTCCTGACTTTC.

This chain connects TRBV27 to TRBJ2-1; 11 bases are a match to TRBD2. J gave up 2 bases and V 8 bases, and 5 bases lay outside the gene matches. In germline, CDR1 is MNHEY, CDR2 SMNVEV (reference sequence). The CDR3 length is 15 residues. The CDR3 DNA reads as TGTGCCAGCGGTCTGGGACTAGCGGCCTACAATGAGCAGTTCTTC. Amino acids: CASGLGLAAYNEQFF.

This clonotype occurred a few times. V and J are TRBV29-1 and TRBJ2-1; no reliable D call. The CDR3 has 14 residues. Germline CDR1 is SQVTM and CDR2 is ANQGSEA. Deletions cut 1 base from V and 7 bases from J, with 14 bases between. DNA of the CDR3: TGCAGCGTTGAAGGGCCATGGCGGTTGAATGAGCAGTTCTTC. As protein: CSVEGPWRLNEQFF.

This clonotype was counted only a few times. The rearrangement links TRBV28 to TRBJ2-7; D may correspond to TRBD1 or TRBD2 (6 bases each). Germline CDR1 and CDR2: MDHEN and SYDVKM. V lost 6 bases, J lost 6 bases, and 21 bases lay in between. The CDR3 contains 15 residues. The CDR3 loop is CASSRGRGSVTEQYF. CDR3 coding DNA: TGTGCCAGCAGCCGGGGGCGGGGCAGTGTTACCGAGCAGTACTTC.

As regards this clonotype: A much larger clone lies one base from this, so it may be a read error. This chain connects TRBV29-1 to TRBJ2-5; D remains unclear. CDR1 is SQVTM and CDR2 is ANQGSEA in the germline V gene. Trimming shortened V by 5 bases and J by 1 base, and 11 bases separated the two germline ends. This CDR3 is built from 13 residues. The CDR3 DNA is TGCAGCGTTCTGCGGCAGTGCCAAGAGACCCAGTACTTC. Amino acids: CSVLRQCQETQYF. Full variable domain (rest looked up from reference TRBV29-1 and TRBJ2-5): SAVISQKPSRDICQRGTSLTIQCQVDSQVTMMFWYRQQPGQSLTLIATANQGSEATYESGFVIDKFPISRPNLTFSTLTVSNMSPEDSSIYLCSVLRQCQETQYFGPGTRLLVL.

This chain connects TRBV20-1 to TRBJ2-7; D uncertain. The CDR3 runs 12 residues. Germline V gene data show CDR1 as DFQATT and CDR2 as SNEGSKA (reference sequence). V lost 4 bases and J 3 bases, leaving 10 bases between the germline ends. The CDR3 DNA follows: TGCAGTGCTAAGCCCAGCATCTACGAGCAGTACTTC. Its translation: CSAKPSIYEQYF.

The chain recombines TRBV30 with TRBJ1-2, with D perhaps matching TRBD1 (6 bases). Germline CDR1 GTSNPN, CDR2 SVGIG (reference sequence). V was pared by 4 bases and J by 3 bases, with 6 bases between. The CDR3 has 11 amino acids. CDR3 sequence reads: CAWNRDYGYTF. CDR3 DNA sequence: TGTGCCTGGAACAGGGACTATGGCTACACCTTC.

In this sample, this clonotype turned up a few times. J is TRBJ1-5 and V is TRBV27; 7 nucleotides align to TRBD1. J gave up 4 bases and V 5 bases, and 8 bases lay outside the gene matches. CDR1 and CDR2 (germline): MNHEY, SMNVEV (reference sequence). The CDR3 covers 15 residues. The CDR3 region is CASSPRTGTNQPQHF. In DNA, the CDR3 is TGTGCCAGCAGTCCCCGGACAGGTACTAATCAGCCCCAGCATTTT.

Concerning this clonotype itself: A single base separates this from a much larger clone, so it may be a read error. The CDR3 ends on some other residue instead of the conserved phenylalanine or tryptophan, so this is likely a read error. The rearrangement uses TRBV20-1 and TRBJ2-7; maybe TRBD2 (5 bases). V was pared by 0 bases and J by 0 bases, with 12 bases between. The germline gives CDR1 DFQATT, CDR2 SNEGSKA (reference sequence). The CDR3 has 15 residues. CDR3 sequence reads: CSARDGGSSSYEQYL. The CDR3 DNA follows: TGCAGTGCTAGAGATGGAGGATCGAGCTCCTACGAGCAGTACCTC.

This clonotype was seen many times. In nucleotides, the CDR3 is TGTGCCAGCAGGCGCGGGAGGAGCTCCTACAATGAGCAGTTCTTC. The encoded protein is CASRRGRSSYNEQFF. The V call is TRBV12-3 or TRBV12-4, the J call TRBJ2-1; TRBD2 matches at 8 bases. CDR3 size: 15 residues. The V and J ends lost 6 bases and 0 bases, in that order; junction bases with no gene match: 4.

This clonotype was found a few times. The V call is TRBV12-3 or TRBV12-4, the J call TRBJ1-5; D remains ambiguous. V was shortened by 3 bases and J by 6 bases, with 12 bases between the two germline ends. This CDR3 has 14 amino acids. The DNA of the CDR3 is TGTGCCAGCAGTTTTTCCCACTCTTCTCAGCCCCAGCATTTT. This translates into CASSFSHSSQPQHF.

This clonotype was counted a few times. One end of the junction does not line up with germline, which may come from a read error. This rearrangement joins TRBV2 to TRBJ2-7, with TRBD1 as a possible D gene (6 bases). Germline V gene sequence: CDR1 SNHLY, CDR2 FYNNEI. This CDR3 has 14 amino acids. CDR3 sequence: CASSRQGISYDQYF. For the CDR3, the DNA is TGTGCCAGCAGTAGGCAGGGGATCTCCTACGATCAGTACTTC.

This rearrangement joins TRBV7-2 to TRBJ1-5; D call uncertain. The germline V gene has CDR1 SGHTA and CDR2 FQGNSA. The V end lost 4 bases, the J end lost 4 bases, and 11 bases lay between the germline ends. The CDR3 contains 14 residues. This CDR3 is CASSSSGRNQPQHF. The CDR3 DNA reads as TGTGCCAGCAGCTCCAGCGGGAGGAATCAGCCCCAGCATTTT. The variable domain in full, with the rest retrieved from reference TRBV7-2 and TRBJ1-5, is GAGVSQSPSNKVTEKGKDVELRCDPISGHTALYWYRQSLGQGLEFLIYFQGNSAPDKSGLPSDRFSAERTGGSVSTLTIQRTQQEDSAVYLCASSSSGRNQPQHFGDGTRLSIL.

This clonotype was counted between two and nine times. V is TRBV5-1 and J is TRBJ1-2; no firm D call. Between the trimmed V and J ends, which lost 3 bases and 4 bases, there was a span of 7 bases. The CDR3 has 12 amino acids. Germline V gene lookup returns CDR1 SGHRS and CDR2 YFSETQ. The CDR3 reads CASSSERYGYTF. CDR3 bases: TGCGCCAGCAGCTCAGAACGCTATGGCTACACCTTC.

This chain links TRBV6-5 with TRBJ2-3; the match to TRBD2 covers 7 bases. V trimming: 2 bases; J trimming: 8 bases; junction bases outside the gene matches: 7. Looked up from germline, CDR1 is MNHEY and CDR2 is SVGAGI. The CDR3 loop spans 14 amino acids. The CDR3 sequence: CASSYNREAGTQYF. The CDR3 DNA follows: TGTGCCAGCAGTTACAACCGGGAGGCAGGTACGCAGTATTTT.

Many counts were recorded for this clonotype. The chain links TRBV12-3 or TRBV12-4 to TRBJ2-4; D call uncertain. Deletions cut 1 base from V and 9 bases from J, with 4 bases between. The CDR3 consists of 11 residues. CDR3 loop: CASSLGVIQYF. CDR3 coding DNA: TGTGCCAGCAGTTTAGGGGTCATTCAGTACTTC.

In regard to this clonotype: One end of the junction does not line up with germline, which may come from a read error. The chain links TRBV28 to TRBJ1-1; D ambiguous. This CDR3 spans 12 amino acids. Germline lookup yields CDR1 MDHEN and CDR2 SYDVKM. The CDR3 DNA reads as TGTGCCTGCAGCTTTACAGAAGTTGAGGCTTTCTTT. Protein product: CACSFTEVEAFF.